These T cell receptor beta chains were read from a single sample in a study of cytomegalovirus exposure and HLA in healthy donors. Method: immunoSEQ multiplex PCR; TCRdb's copy keeps in-frame clones and lacks some. Among 85,000 to 100,000 clones listed, over 60% were seen once. Sequencing used PBMCs. These receptor sequences come from a human donor in good health. CDR3s include the opening cysteine and the closing phenylalanine or tryptophan.

j_call	v_call	cdr3_aa
TRBJ2-2	TRBV5-6	CASSSGAGVRPGELFF
TRBJ1-1	TRBV5-1	CASTGQNTEAFF
TRBJ2-3	TRBV7-9	CASSLRGTSTDTQYF
TRBJ2-4	TRBV5-1	CASSLGPEGQGGMDF
TRBJ2-1	TRBV27	CASSRSAPGHLVDEQFF
TRBJ2-3	TRBV5-6	CASSLGGWGTDTQYF
TRBJ1-5	TRBV10-2	CASREGQINQPQHF
TRBJ2-1	TRBV27	CASSFLPVGGGVNEQFF
TRBJ2-5	TRBV2	CASSLQKTQYF
TRBJ2-3	TRBV30	CAWSVGAGTDTQYF
TRBJ2-7	TRBV19	CASSDSGGPYEQYF
TRBJ2-5	TRBV4-3	CASSQNSFQETQYF
TRBJ1-2	TRBV11-2	CASSLDRKNYGYTF
TRBJ2-7	TRBV6-1	CASSRTGTANYEQYF
TRBJ2-2	TRBV4-3	CASSQGGTSGTTGELFF
TRBJ2-5	TRBV7-6	CASSLGLAGAETQYF
TRBJ1-4	TRBV30	CAWEGTGANEKLFF
TRBJ2-1	TRBV5-1	CASSTGLAGPNEQFF
TRBJ1-6	TRBV5-1	CASSLAGGSYNSPLHF
TRBJ1-4	TRBV5-8	CASSVTGVGHEKLFF
TRBJ2-1	TRBV5-4	CASKDSSYNEQFF
TRBJ2-2	TRBV29-1	CSVSNRVGTGELFF
TRBJ1-6	TRBV5-1	CASSPNPTSPLHF
TRBJ1-2	TRBV4-2	CASSYPGQAQYGYTF
TRBJ2-5	TRBV18	CASSPTEKETQYF
TRBJ1-1	TRBV4-2	CASSQVKDRVDKAFF
TRBJ1-1	TRBV6-5	CASSYYANRGEAFF
TRBJ1-5	TRBV6-1	CASSAKGGGSNNQPQHF
TRBJ2-5	TRBV12-5	CASGLVGGETQYF
TRBJ2-3	TRBV6-5	CASSYVGSDTQYF
TRBJ1-1	TRBV6-5	CASQSPGTANTEAFF
TRBJ2-1	TRBV4-1	CASSRSGGVDDEQFF
TRBJ1-1	TRBV27	CASRLDRGNTEAFF
TRBJ2-2	TRBV30	CGLESGLQNTGELFF
TRBJ1-6	TRBV5-6	CASSVAGVVPLHF
TRBJ2-6	TRBV19	CASSTGPNVLTF
TRBJ1-6	TRBV14	CASSWTGGNSPLHF
TRBJ1-1	TRBV5-6	CASSFFSEAFF
TRBJ2-7	TRBV6-6	CASSYTEGQQYF
TRBJ2-2	TRBV4-3	CASSQAGGLAGELFF
TRBJ2-1	TRBV5-4	CASSPARGTSGWFYNEQFF
TRBJ2-5	TRBV5-4	CASSFTQGWQETQYF
TRBJ1-6	TRBV19	CASTEAGGTNSPLHF
TRBJ1-1	TRBV7-9	CASSLDRGMNTEAFF
TRBJ1-5	TRBV6-1	CASSVGGRKNQPQHF
TRBJ1-4	TRBV5-6	CASRSTGYNEKLFF
TRBJ2-1	TRBV4-1	CASSQDFVMAFFDYNEQFF
TRBJ2-5	TRBV29-1	CSLWVDSLIEETQYF
TRBJ2-5	TRBV29-1	CSVWGQGRRMRETQYF
TRBJ1-1	TRBV18	CASSRVGGTPNTEAFF
TRBJ1-2	TRBV5-1	CASSLRTGGNYGYTF
TRBJ2-7	TRBV2	CASSEPGQGSWEQYF
TRBJ1-5	TRBV4-3	CASSQDQGFQPQHF
TRBJ2-2	TRBV2	CASRLAGNTGELFF
TRBJ2-7	TRBV11-1	CASSRDRDGEQYF
TRBJ2-1	TRBV5-1	CASSLAGTEYNEQFF
TRBJ1-5	TRBV19	CASTGTGPNQPQHF
TRBJ2-1	TRBV10-3	CAVSVANEQFF